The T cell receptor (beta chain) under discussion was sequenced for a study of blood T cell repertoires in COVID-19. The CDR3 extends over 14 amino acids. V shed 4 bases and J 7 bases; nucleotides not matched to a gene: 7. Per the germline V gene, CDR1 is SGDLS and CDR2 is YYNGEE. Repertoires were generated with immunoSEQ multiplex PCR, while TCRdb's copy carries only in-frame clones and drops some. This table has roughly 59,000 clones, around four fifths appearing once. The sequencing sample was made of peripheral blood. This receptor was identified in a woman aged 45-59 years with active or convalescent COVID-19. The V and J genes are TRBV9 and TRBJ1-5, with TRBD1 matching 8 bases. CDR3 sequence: CASSSQGGGQPQHF. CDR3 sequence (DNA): TGTGCCAGCAGCTCACAGGGGGGAGGACAGCCCCAGCATTTT.